The 3 T cell receptor beta chains reported below all come from one sample, sequenced in a study of response to subunit inactivated influenza vaccine. TCRdb re-analysed the RT-PCR reads in MiXCR, keeping a single row per CDR3 protein. The table has roughly 670,000 distinct CDR3 sequences, around 15% seen once. This material consisted of PBMCs from blood, taken 14 days before vaccination. The receptors come from a man aged 50-60 years who received an inactivated influenza vaccine.

This clonotype has more than one count but fewer than ten. This chain uses TRBV20-1 with TRBJ2-7; no definite D call. The V end lost 0 bases, the J end lost 0 bases, and 6 bases lay between the germline ends. The germline V gene encodes CDR1 DFQATT and CDR2 SNEGSKA (reference sequence). The length of the CDR3 is 13 residues. CDR3 sequence: CSAREDHSYEQYF. The CDR3 nucleotides read TGCAGTGCTAGAGAGGATCACTCCTACGAGCAGTACTTC.

This clonotype was counted many times. The rearrangement links TRBV10-3 to TRBJ2-2, with D unclear. This CDR3 contains 19 residues. V lost 6 bases, J lost 1 base, and 24 bases lay in between. Germline V gene sequence: CDR1 ENHRY, CDR2 SYGVKD. The CDR3 loop is CAISRRTNERELNTGELFF. In DNA, the CDR3 is TGTGCCATCAGCCGAAGGACCAATGAGCGAGAGTTGAACACCGGGGAGCTGTTTTTT.

This clonotype has more than one count but fewer than ten. V gene TRBV12-3 or TRBV12-4 combines with J gene TRBJ1-4, with TRBD1 as a possible D gene (5 bases). This CDR3 region has 14 residues. V was pared by 5 bases and J by 8 bases, with 15 bases between. The CDR3 DNA is TGTGCCAGCAGTCCCGTCGGGGGTGGAGAAAAACTGTTTTTT. Protein sequence: CASSPVGGGEKLFF.